Below, 28 T cell receptor beta chains from the same sample are listed, as sequenced in a study of shared clonotypes between healthy human individuals. Only in-frame clones appear in the TCRdb table, and some are missing; sequencing was by immunoSEQ multiplex PCR. The sample holds around 2.5 million clones, 93% seen once. Sequencing input: naive CD4+ T cells from PBMCs. Noted subset: CD45RA+ positively selected. The receptors shown here come from a man between 18 and 35 years old in good health. Some clones in this sample may be carry-over from other donors' samples.

The chain combines TRBV4-2 with TRBJ2-1, with 8 bases aligning to TRBD2. This CDR3 region has 16 residues. V lost 1 base to trimming and J lost 5 bases; unmatched junction nucleotides: 7. Looked up from germline, CDR1 is LGHNA and CDR2 is YNFKEQ. This chain's CDR3 is CASSQVPGRAHNEQFF. DNA of the CDR3: TGTGCCAGCAGCCAAGTTCCCGGGAGGGCCCACAATGAGCAGTTCTTC.

The V call is TRBV18, the J call TRBJ1-5, with a possible D match to TRBD1 (6 bases). CDR1 and CDR2 from the germline V gene are KGHSH and LQKENI. Trimming removed 4 bases from V and 3 bases from J, with 16 bases in between. The CDR3 sequence is 16 residues long. CDR3 protein: CASSLNDRSINQPQHF. The CDR3 DNA reads TGTGCCAGCTCACTAAACGACAGGAGTATCAATCAGCCCCAGCATTTT.

The chain couples TRBV5-1 to TRBJ2-5, with 7 positions matching TRBD1. Trimming cost V 3 bases and J 5 bases; bases outside gene matches: 13. Per the germline V gene, CDR1 is SGHRS and CDR2 is YFSETQ. CDR3 length: 16 residues. The CDR3 DNA reads TGCGCCAGCAGCTCCAACCCAGGGGGTGGACTGGAGACCCAGTACTTC. Its translation: CASSSNPGGGLETQYF.

The chain carries TRBV7-2 and TRBJ2-1; D gene unclear. Germline assignment: CDR1 SGHTA and CDR2 FQGNSA. V shed 7 bases and J shed 0 bases, with 13 bases lying between them. The CDR3 extends over 15 amino acids. DNA for the CDR3: TGTGCCAGCACCCCGGTTTCAGACTCCTACAATGAGCAGTTCTTC. As protein: CASTPVSDSYNEQFF.

This clone was recorded only once. The chain is built from TRBV2 and TRBJ2-7; a weak D match, TRBD2 (6 bases). Germline-derived CDR1 and CDR2 are SNHLY and FYNNEI. Trimming removed 7 bases from V and 2 bases from J, with 18 bases in between. The CDR3 loop spans 15 amino acids. CDR3 protein: CASNRGTASAYEQYF. Here the CDR3 DNA reads TGTGCCAGCAATAGAGGGACGGCTAGCGCCTACGAGCAGTACTTC. The full variable domain, in which reference TRBV2 and TRBJ2-7 provide the parts outside the CDR3, is EPEVTQTPSHQVTQMGQEVILRCVPISNHLYFYWYRQILGQKVEFLVSFYNNEISEKSEIFDDQFSVERPDGSNFTLKIRSTKLEDSAMYFCASNRGTASAYEQYFGPGTRLTVT.

The chain links TRBV7-3 to TRBJ2-1; D remains unclear. Trimming removed 1 base from V and 5 bases from J, with 12 bases in between. Germline V CDR1 and CDR2: SGHTA, FQGTGA. The CDR3 is 15 residues long. Here the CDR3 DNA reads TGTGCCAGCAGCTTAATAGAGGCCGGCCACAATGAGCAGTTCTTC. It specifies CASSLIEAGHNEQFF.

The chain joins TRBV19 to TRBJ2-1; 7 bases map to TRBD2. The CDR3 is made up of 12 amino acids. Per the germline V gene, CDR1 is LNHDA and CDR2 is SQIVND (reference sequence). V gave up 8 bases and J gave up 13 bases; unmatched junction bases: 11. CDR3 loop: CASPEAGPGQFF. The CDR3 region has the DNA TGTGCCAGTCCTGAAGCGGGACCCGGACAGTTCTTC.

This chain uses TRBV6-1 with TRBJ2-1; D tentatively reads TRBD1 or TRBD2 (5 bases each). V gave up 8 bases and J gave up 5 bases, with 16 bases separating them. Germline V CDR1 and CDR2: MNHNS, SASEGT. The CDR3 runs 14 residues. CDR3 sequence reads: CASGRDATDNEQFF. As DNA, the CDR3 is TGTGCCAGCGGAAGGGACGCTACCGACAATGAGCAGTTCTTC.

The V call is TRBV5-4, the J call TRBJ2-1; 8 positions agree with TRBD1. CDR1 and CDR2 from the germline V gene are SGHNT and YYREEE (reference sequence). V gave up 10 bases and J gave up 4 bases; unmatched junction bases: 1. The CDR3 loop spans 11 amino acids. In nucleotides, the CDR3 is TGTGCCGGACAGGGTTACAATGAGCAGTTCTTC. It is translated as CAGQGYNEQFF.

V and J are TRBV28 and TRBJ1-2; D gene ambiguous. CDR1 is MDHEN and CDR2 is SYDVKM in the germline V gene. V dropped 3 bases and J dropped 0 bases, with 23 bases sitting between them. The length of the CDR3 is 19 residues. CDR3 nucleotides: TGTGCCAGCAGTTTGGCTCGGATCCTGAGGGCGCCTCCTAACTATGGCTACACCTTC. Translated, it gives CASSLARILRAPPNYGYTF.

The chain couples TRBV28 to TRBJ1-2, with D perhaps TRBD1 (6 bases). Per germline, CDR1 MDHEN and CDR2 SYDVKM. CDR3 size: 13 residues. V lost 8 bases and J lost 4, with 14 bases in between. CDR3 sequence (DNA): TGTGCCAGCGCCCGGGACACCCCCTATGGCTACACCTTC. Protein product: CASARDTPYGYTF.

The chain is built from TRBV7-9 and TRBJ2-3; 9 nucleotides agree with TRBD1. The CDR3 sequence is 15 residues long. Germline V gene data show CDR1 as SEHNR and CDR2 as FQNEAQ (reference sequence). Losses at the gene ends were 1 base for V and 4 bases for J; bases not matched to a gene: 3. This CDR3 is CASSLGDRDADTQYF. The CDR3 coding sequence is TGTGCCAGCAGCTTAGGGGACAGGGATGCAGATACGCAGTATTTT.

The chain employs TRBV5-8 and TRBJ2-7; the D gene is possibly TRBD2 (6 bases). The ends were cut back, 4 bases at V and 4 bases at J, with 12 bases in the middle. CDR1 SGHTS and CDR2 YDEGEE come from the germline V gene. This CDR3 spans 13 amino acids. The CDR3: CASSAGPRYEQYF. The DNA of the CDR3 is TGTGCCAGCAGCGCGGGACCGCGGTACGAGCAGTACTTC.

V usage is TRBV28 and J usage is TRBJ2-3, with 7 bases identical to TRBD1. This CDR3 comprises 14 residues. The trim removed 3 bases at V and 3 bases at J, leaving 3 bases unmatched. CDR1 and CDR2 (germline): MDHEN, SYDVKM. For the CDR3, the DNA is TGTGCCAGCAGTTTCCGGACAGGAACAGATACGCAGTATTTT. Amino acids: CASSFRTGTDTQYF.

This clone was recorded once. Other DNA sequences of this sample code for an identical CDR3. CDR3 loop: CSASTRDEQFF. DNA for the CDR3: TGCAGTGCTAGCACTAGGGATGAGCAGTTCTTC. The chain joins TRBV20-1 to TRBJ2-1, with TRBD2 as a possible D gene (5 bases). Per the germline V gene, CDR1 is DFQATT and CDR2 is SNEGSKA (reference sequence). Trimming left V 3 bases short and J 8 bases short, with 8 bases between. There are 11 residues in the CDR3.

The chain links TRBV28 to TRBJ2-5; TRBD2 matches at 7 bases. CDR1 is MDHEN and CDR2 is SYDVKM in the germline V gene. Trimming at V came to 6 bases and at J to 6 bases, leaving 10 bases not matched to a gene. The CDR3 length is 14 residues. The CDR3 sequence: CASSPYGEGKTQYF. In DNA, the CDR3 is TGTGCCAGCAGCCCGTACGGGGAGGGCAAGACCCAGTACTTC.

The CDR3 DNA reads as TGTGCCATCAGCGCCCCCGGGGACAGGGGAATTGGTACGCAGTATTTT. Translation: CAISAPGDRGIGTQYF. V is TRBV10-3 and J is TRBJ2-3, with 10 bases fitting TRBD1. The germline gives CDR1 ENHRY, CDR2 SYGVKD. V shed 6 bases, J shed 8 bases, and the junction held 14 bases outside the gene matches. This CDR3 has 16 residues.

As regards this clone: At the DNA level, this CDR3 is encoded by other sequences in the same sample as well. The chain links TRBV6-5 to TRBJ1-5; TRBD1 matches at 8 bases. In germline, CDR1 is MNHEY, CDR2 SVGAGI. The junction had 2 bases not matched to a gene; V was cut back by 6 bases and J by 4 bases. There are 13 residues in the CDR3. CDR3 sequence (DNA): TGTGCCAGCAGGAGGACAGGGAATCAGCCCCAGCATTTT. This sequence encodes CASRRTGNQPQHF.

The rearrangement links TRBV7-9 to TRBJ2-5; D possibly corresponds to TRBD2 (6 bases). The germline gives CDR1 SEHNR, CDR2 FQNEAQ (reference sequence). Trimming pared 5 bases from V and 3 bases from J, leaving 13 bases between. The CDR3 extends over 14 amino acids. As DNA, the CDR3 is TGTGCCAGCAGCCAAGGGCGGGGAGAAGAGACCCAGTACTTC. Its protein is CASSQGRGEETQYF.

Details on this clone: The same CDR3 arises from other DNA sequences in this sample as well. The chain joins TRBV5-1 to TRBJ1-3, with D maybe TRBD1 (6 bases). Trimming shortened V by 4 bases and J by 4 bases, and 15 bases separated the two germline ends. The CDR3 has 15 amino acids. Looked up from germline, CDR1 is SGHRS and CDR2 is YFSETQ. CDR3 bases: TGCGCCAGCAGCCTCCAGGGGCTAGGGGGAAACACCATATATTTT. This encodes CASSLQGLGGNTIYF.

This clone appeared a single time. V gene TRBV5-1 combines with J gene TRBJ1-5, with D possibly matching TRBD1 (6 bases). V was cut by 1 base and J by 1 base, with 9 bases left in between. The germline V gene encodes CDR1 SGHRS and CDR2 YFSETQ. This CDR3 is 15 amino acids long. CDR3: CASSLRTESNQPQHF. The CDR3 nucleotides read TGCGCCAGCAGCTTGAGGACAGAGAGCAATCAGCCCCAGCATTTT.

This clone was seen only once. Other DNA sequences in this specimen translate into the identical CDR3. The V gene is TRBV4-2, the J gene TRBJ1-5, with a tentative D call TRBD1 (5 bases). The germline V and J ends were trimmed by 0 bases and 6 bases, with 9 bases remaining between them. This CDR3 is built from 14 residues. CDR1 is LGHNA, CDR2 YNFKEQ, per germline. The CDR3 here is CASSQDLGTQPQHF. CDR3 DNA: TGTGCCAGCAGCCAAGATTTAGGGACTCAGCCCCAGCATTTT.

The chain uses TRBV5-6 and TRBJ1-5; D gene unclear. Trimming stripped 0 bases from V and 5 bases from J, with 9 bases between. The CDR3 loop spans 14 amino acids. Looked up from germline, CDR1 is SGHDT and CDR2 is YYEEEE. CDR3 sequence reads: CASSLGVRHQPQHF. The CDR3 DNA follows: TGTGCCAGCAGCTTGGGCGTCCGGCATCAGCCCCAGCATTTT.

The V and J genes are TRBV4-3 and TRBJ1-1; D perhaps matches TRBD1 (5 bases). The CDR3 contains 15 residues. Trimming stripped 4 bases from V and 8 bases from J, with 20 bases between. Germline V CDR1 and CDR2: LGHNA, YSLEER. CDR3: CASSPNLQTTGEAFF. CDR3 in DNA: TGCGCCAGCAGCCCCAACCTTCAGACTACAGGAGAAGCTTTCTTT.

The gene calls are TRBV6-4 and TRBJ2-1, with D perhaps TRBD1 or TRBD2 (6 bases each). Between the trimmed V and J ends, which lost 3 bases and 7 bases, there was a span of 10 bases. Germline V lookup: CDR1 MRHNA, CDR2 SNTAGT. The CDR3 extends over 13 amino acids. Here the CDR3 DNA reads TGTGCCAGCAGTGAACAGGGAGGTAATGAGCAGTTCTTC. Translated, it gives CASSEQGGNEQFF.

This sequence joins TRBV5-1 and TRBJ2-7, with D maybe TRBD1 (5 bases). Trimming cost V 4 bases and J 2 bases, with 13 bases left between them. Germline CDR1 is SGHRS and CDR2 is YFSETQ. The CDR3 loop spans 14 amino acids. The CDR3 loop is CASSPERQPYEQYF. CDR3 sequence (DNA): TGCGCCAGCAGCCCGGAGAGACAGCCCTACGAGCAGTACTTC.

The DNA of the CDR3 is TGTGCCAGCAGCGTTGGGGACAGACAGGGGGTTACAATGAACACTGAAGCTTTCTTT. It translates to CASSVGDRQGVTMNTEAFF. J is TRBJ1-1 and V is TRBV9; TRBD1 matches at 9 bases. Germline-derived CDR1 and CDR2 are SGDLS and YYNGEE. The CDR3 sequence is 19 residues long. Trimming removed 2 bases from V and 0 bases from J; junction bases left unmatched: 14.

This clone was observed a single time. This sequence joins TRBV6-1 and TRBJ2-7, with 8 bases fitting TRBD2. The CDR3 is made up of 15 amino acids. V shed 0 bases, J shed 5 bases, and the junction held 6 bases outside the gene matches. Germline CDR1 MNHNS, CDR2 SASEGT. CDR3 sequence reads: CASSEALSGSDEQYF. CDR3 nucleotide sequence: TGTGCCAGCAGTGAAGCGCTGAGCGGGAGCGACGAGCAGTACTTC.